These 13 T cell receptor beta chains originate from one sample sequenced in a study of blood T cells in healthy people across ages. A sample-barcoded 5' primer and a J-beta primer mix were used in a second PCR of roughly 7 to 12 cycles. TCRdb recomputed calls from the 5' RACE reads with MiXCR, one row per CDR3 protein. The repertoire holds under 700,000 distinct CDR3 sequences, with less than 25% as singletons. These data were also filed under a second study, of T cells of mothers and their children.

The material sequenced was blood. These receptors were obtained from a boy aged 10-17 years in good health.

V gene TRBV7-2 combines with J gene TRBJ1-2; no firm D call. CDR1 is SGHTA, CDR2 FQGNSA, per germline. The CDR3 totals 14 residues. The ends were cut back, 1 base at V and 2 bases at J, with 8 bases in the middle. The CDR3: CASSLVVENYGYTF. For the CDR3, the DNA is TGTGCCAGCAGCTTAGTTGTTGAAAACTATGGCTACACCTTC.

This clonotype was seen only a few times. The J gene is TRBJ2-5, the V gene TRBV7-9, with a tentative D call TRBD1 (5 bases). The CDR3 sequence is 14 residues long. V lost 3 bases and J 6 bases, leaving 14 bases between the germline ends. CDR1 is SEHNR, CDR2 FQNEAQ, per germline (reference sequence). The CDR3 DNA is TGTGCCAGCAGCTTGCTCCAGGGTGGTCAGACCCAGTACTTC. It specifies CASSLLQGGQTQYF.

The rearrangement uses TRBV28 and TRBJ2-2, with 10 bases aligning to TRBD2. The CDR3 has 15 amino acids. Germline CDR1 and CDR2: MDHEN and SYDVKM. Trimming at V came to 2 bases and at J to 5 bases, leaving 2 bases not matched to a gene. The CDR3 region has the DNA TGTGCCAGCAGTTTACAACTAGCGGGGACCGGGGAGCTGTTTTTT. This sequence encodes CASSLQLAGTGELFF. Drawing the rest from reference TRBV28 and TRBJ2-2, the complete variable domain is DVKVTQSSRYLVKRTGEKVFLECVQDMDHENMFWYRQDPGLGLRLIYFSYDVKMKEKGDIPEGYSVSREKKERFSLILESASTNQTSMYLCASSLQLAGTGELFFGEGSRLTVL.

This clonotype was seen a handful of times. The chain recombines TRBV3-1 with TRBJ2-2; no reliable D call. Germline V gives CDR1 LGHDT, CDR2 YNNKEL (reference sequence). V gave up 1 base and J gave up 5 bases, with 11 bases separating them. The length of the CDR3 is 15 residues. In DNA, the CDR3 is TGTGCCAGCAGCCAAGTACGGTCCTGGACCGGGGAGCTGTTTTTT. Amino acids: CASSQVRSWTGELFF.

This clonotype was seen a few times. The chain links TRBV4-3 to TRBJ2-5; D may be TRBD2 (5 bases). Germline CDR1 and CDR2: LGHNA and YSLEER. The CDR3 has 14 residues. With 4 bases removed from V and 2 bases from J, the gap between germline ends came to 11 bases. CDR3 bases: TGCGCCAGCAGCCGTAGTAGAGGGCAAGAGACCCAGTACTTC. This gives the protein CASSRSRGQETQYF.

CDR3 residues: CASRKRGLGWEKLFF. CDR3 DNA: TGTGCCAGCAGGAAGAGGGGACTTGGGTGGGAAAAACTGTTTTTT. V usage is TRBV28 and J usage is TRBJ1-4; possible D gene TRBD1, 5 bases. The V gene's germline CDR1 is MDHEN and CDR2 SYDVKM. The CDR3 sequence is 15 residues long. The V end lost 6 bases, the J end lost 8 bases, and 19 bases lay between the germline ends.

This clonotype occurred a few times. The rearrangement links TRBV6-1 to TRBJ1-4; D ambiguous. This CDR3 has 16 residues. V was clipped by 3 bases and J by 0 bases, with 11 bases between them. Germline CDR1 and CDR2: MNHNS and SASEGT. DNA for the CDR3: TGTGCCAGCAGTGACCTGGCGGGGTCAACTAATGAAAAACTGTTTTTT. Amino acids: CASSDLAGSTNEKLFF.

This clonotype has a handful of counts. A read error may be the cause here, since a much bigger clone is one base away. The rearrangement uses TRBV20-1 and TRBJ2-5, with TRBD2 matching over 8 bases. V shed 4 bases and J 7 bases; nucleotides not matched to a gene: 11. Per germline, CDR1 DFQATT and CDR2 SNEGSKA (reference sequence). The CDR3 runs to 14 residues. CDR3 DNA sequence: TGCAGTGCTAAATCGGGGGGGGTCGGAGGGACCCAGTACTTC. It yields the protein CSAKSGGVGGTQYF.

The chain recombines TRBV7-8 with TRBJ2-2; possibly TRBD1 for D (6 bases). In germline, CDR1 is SGHVS, CDR2 FQNEAQ. CDR3 length: 15 amino acids. V gave up 10 bases and J gave up 7 bases, with 22 bases separating them. CDR3 in DNA: TGTGCCACCCCCTTGACAGGAGGATATATCGGGGAGCTGTTTTTT. Its translation is CATPLTGGYIGELFF.

This clonotype came up a few times. The chain couples TRBV20-1 to TRBJ2-7; weak D call: TRBD1 (6 bases). The germline CDR1 and CDR2 sequences are DFQATT and SNEGSKA (reference sequence). There are 11 residues in the CDR3. V lost 5 bases and J lost 3, with 8 bases in between. The CDR3 DNA sequence: TGCAGTGCTGGACAGCTCTACGAGCAGTACTTC. Residues: CSAGQLYEQYF.

In this sample, this clonotype turned up a few times. A junction end diverges from the germline sequence, so it may reflect a read error. The chain carries TRBV6-5 and TRBJ1-2; possibly TRBD1 for D (6 bases). Germline lookup yields CDR1 MNHEY and CDR2 SVGAGI. This CDR3 spans 15 amino acids. CDR3 coding DNA: TGCGCCAGCAGTTACGGGTTCAGGGGCAACTATGGCTACACCTTC. As protein: CASSYGFRGNYGYTF.

The chain uses TRBV20-1 and TRBJ2-7; the D call may be TRBD1 or TRBD2 (6 bases each). The CDR3 covers 15 residues. Germline V gene data show CDR1 as DFQATT and CDR2 as SNEGSKA (reference sequence). V was clipped by 0 bases and J by 2 bases, with 14 bases between them. CDR3: CSARDLRRDTYEQYF. The DNA of the CDR3 is TGCAGTGCTAGAGATCTACGGCGGGACACCTACGAGCAGTACTTC.

In this sample, this clonotype turned up once. The chain employs TRBV11-2 and TRBJ2-7, with a tentative D call TRBD1 (5 bases). Germline values: CDR1 SGHAT, CDR2 FQNNGV. V shed 1 base and J shed 6 bases, with 13 bases lying between them. The CDR3 contains 14 residues. This CDR3 is CASSLVAGSGEQYF. In nucleotides, the CDR3 is TGTGCCAGCAGCTTAGTGGCAGGGTCAGGCGAGCAGTACTTC. The whole variable domain, filled in from reference TRBV11-2 and TRBJ2-7, reads EAGVAQSPRYKIIEKRQSVAFWCNPISGHATLYWYQQILGQGPKLLIQFQNNGVVDDSQLPKDRFSAERLKGVDSTLKIQPAKLEDSAVYLCASSLVAGSGEQYFGPGTRLTVT.